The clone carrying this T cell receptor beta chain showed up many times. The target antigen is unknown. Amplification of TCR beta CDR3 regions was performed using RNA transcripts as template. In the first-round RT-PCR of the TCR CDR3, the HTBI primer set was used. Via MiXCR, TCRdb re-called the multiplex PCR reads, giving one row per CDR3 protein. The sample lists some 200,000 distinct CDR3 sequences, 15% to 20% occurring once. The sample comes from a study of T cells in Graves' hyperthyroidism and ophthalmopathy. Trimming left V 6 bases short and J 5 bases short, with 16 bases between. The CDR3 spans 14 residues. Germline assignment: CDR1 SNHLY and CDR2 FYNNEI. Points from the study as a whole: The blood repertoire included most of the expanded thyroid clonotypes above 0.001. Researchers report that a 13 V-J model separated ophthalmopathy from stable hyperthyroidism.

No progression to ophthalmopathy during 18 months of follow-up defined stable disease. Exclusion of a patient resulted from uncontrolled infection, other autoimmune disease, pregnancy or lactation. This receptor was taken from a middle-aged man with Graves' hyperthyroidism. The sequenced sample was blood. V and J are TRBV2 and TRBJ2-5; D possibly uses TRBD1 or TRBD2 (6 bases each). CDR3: CASRIQGRGETQYF. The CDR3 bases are TGTGCCAGCAGGATACAGGGTCGGGGGGAGACCCAGTACTTC. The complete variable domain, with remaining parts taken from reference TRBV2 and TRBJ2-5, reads EPEVTQTPSHQVTQMGQEVILRCVPISNHLYFYWYRQILGQKVEFLVSFYNNEISEKSEIFDDQFSVERPDGSNFTLKIRSTKLEDSAMYFCASRIQGRGETQYFGPGTRLLVL.